A single sample is the source of the 3 T cell receptor beta chains below, sequenced in a study of T cell responses to AZD1222 COVID-19 vaccine. Sequencing used immunoSEQ multiplex PCR; TCRdb keeps in-frame clones, though not all of them. The profile shows approximately 84,000 clones, more than 80% of them singletons. The sample consisted of peripheral blood, taken on day 0 of AZD1222 vaccination. All receptors derive from an adult in good health.

The chain has TRBV7-9 and TRBJ2-1, with 9 bases matching TRBD1. The V and J ends lost 0 bases and 16 bases, in that order; junction bases with no gene match: 10. The CDR3 consists of 14 residues. Germline assignment: CDR1 SEHNR and CDR2 FQNEAQ (reference sequence). The CDR3 reads CASSLAPLRDRDFF. The CDR3 DNA reads as TGTGCCAGCAGCTTAGCCCCTCTCCGGGACAGGGATTTCTTC. The full variable domain, rest sourced from reference TRBV7-9 and TRBJ2-1, is DTGVSQNPRHKITKRGQNVTFRCDPISEHNRLYWYRQTLGQGPEFLTYFQNEAQLEKSRLLSDRFSAERPKGSFSTLEIQRTEQGDSAMYLCASSLAPLRDRDFFGPGTRLTVL.

This chain joins TRBV27 and TRBJ2-5; 11 bases map to TRBD2. Germline-derived CDR1 and CDR2 are MNHEY and SMNVEV (reference sequence). The CDR3 is made up of 16 amino acids. With V trimmed by 4 bases and J by 5 bases, 9 bases remained unmatched. In DNA, the CDR3 is TGTGCCAGCAGTTCCACTAGCGGGAGAGGGAGGGAGACCCAGTACTTC. This gives the protein CASSSTSGRGRETQYF.

J is TRBJ2-2 and V is TRBV28; perhaps TRBD2 as D (6 bases). CDR1 and CDR2 from the germline V gene are MDHEN and SYDVKM. Trimming removed 5 bases at V and 0 bases at J, with 19 bases between. This CDR3 is 18 amino acids long. The CDR3 DNA reads as TGTGCCAGCAGTGCGGGATACAAATTAGGCCCGAACACCGGGGAGCTGTTTTTT. Protein product: CASSAGYKLGPNTGELFF.